These 2 T cell receptor beta chains share one sample of origin, sequenced in a study of T cell changes during pregnancy in multiple sclerosis (dated by TCRdb to the late 2010s). The library was prepared using the immunoSEQ multiplex PCR assay. This is the immuneACCESS table as TCRdb keeps it, with only in-frame sequences that have V and J called. A part of the clones is gone; compared with another copy, unresolved V genes explain less than half, and the rest is unexplained. This sample gives tens of thousands of clones in total; 85% to 95% of them show up just once. The top ten clones comprise under 3% of the sample. The specimen was peripheral blood, collected in the second trimester of pregnancy. These receptors were collected from a female donor with multiple sclerosis, enrolled in a pregnancy study.

A single count supports this clone. The chain is built from TRBV19 and TRBJ1-2, with D maybe TRBD1 (5 bases). Trimming removed 7 bases from V and 4 bases from J, with 10 bases in between. The CDR3 consists of 12 residues. Germline V CDR1 and CDR2: LNHDA, SQIVND (reference sequence). CDR3 in amino acids: CASTPGSYGYTF. In DNA, the CDR3 is TGTGCCAGTACCCCAGGGTCCTATGGCTACACCTTC.

The rearrangement links TRBV27 to TRBJ1-1; 7 bases align to TRBD1. Germline V gene lookup returns CDR1 MNHEY and CDR2 SMNVEV (reference sequence). V trimming: 4 bases; J trimming: 0 bases; junction bases outside the gene matches: 8. The CDR3 covers 16 residues. The CDR3 coding sequence is TGTGCCAGCAGTTCTACAGGGGTCGGGATGAACACTGAAGCTTTCTTT. Its translation: CASSSTGVGMNTEAFF.